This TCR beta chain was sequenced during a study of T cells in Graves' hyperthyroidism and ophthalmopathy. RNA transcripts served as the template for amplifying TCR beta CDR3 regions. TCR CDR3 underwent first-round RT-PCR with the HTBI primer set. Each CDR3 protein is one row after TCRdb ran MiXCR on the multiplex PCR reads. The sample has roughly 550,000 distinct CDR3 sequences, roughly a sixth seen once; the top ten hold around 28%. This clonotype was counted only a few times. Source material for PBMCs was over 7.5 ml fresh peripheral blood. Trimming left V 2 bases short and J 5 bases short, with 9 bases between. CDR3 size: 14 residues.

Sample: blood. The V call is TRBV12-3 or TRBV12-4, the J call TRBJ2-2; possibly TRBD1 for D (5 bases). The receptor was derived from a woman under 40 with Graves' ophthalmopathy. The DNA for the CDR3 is TGTGCCAGCAGTTTAAAGGGGTTTACCGGGGAGCTGTTTTTT. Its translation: CASSLKGFTGELFF.